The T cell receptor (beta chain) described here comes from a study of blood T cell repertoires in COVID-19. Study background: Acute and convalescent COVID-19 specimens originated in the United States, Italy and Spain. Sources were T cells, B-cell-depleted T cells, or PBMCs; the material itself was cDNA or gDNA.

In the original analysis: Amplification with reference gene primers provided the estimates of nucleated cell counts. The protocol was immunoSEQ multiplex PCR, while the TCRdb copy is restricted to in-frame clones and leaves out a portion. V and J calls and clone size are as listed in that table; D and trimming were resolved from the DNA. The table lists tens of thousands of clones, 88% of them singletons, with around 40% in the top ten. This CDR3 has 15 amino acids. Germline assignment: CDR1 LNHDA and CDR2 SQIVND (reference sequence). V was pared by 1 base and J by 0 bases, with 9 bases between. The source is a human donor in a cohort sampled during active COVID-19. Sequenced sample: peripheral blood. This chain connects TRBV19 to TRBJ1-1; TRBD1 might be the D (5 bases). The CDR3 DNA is TGTGCCAGTAGTATAGGTCAGGGTATGAACACTGAAGCTTTCTTT. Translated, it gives CASSIGQGMNTEAFF.